This T cell receptor beta chain is drawn from a study of T cell clonotyping in hematopoietic cell transplantation. V was cut by 7 bases and J by 1 base, with 14 bases left in between. The length of the CDR3 is 13 residues. The V gene's germline CDR1 is SQVTM and CDR2 ANQGSEA. Clones were sequenced by immunoSEQ multiplex PCR, and TCRdb holds only the in-frame ones, with some missing. The sample holds about 1,600 clones, under 85% seen once. Here the sequenced sample was PBMCs, taken 30 days after allogeneic stem cell transplant. The sequence derives from a male patient between 55 and 70 years old who had an allogeneic stem cell transplant, so the T cells may come from the graft donor. Some clones in this sample may be carry-over from other donors' samples. This sequence joins TRBV29-1 and TRBJ2-7; TRBD1 might be the D (5 bases). The CDR3 DNA sequence: TGCAGCGGAGTCGGACACGGATCCTACGAGCAGTACTTC. It translates to CSGVGHGSYEQYF.